The source of this T cell receptor (beta chain) is a study of T cell responses to AZD1222 COVID-19 vaccine. Only in-frame clones appear in the TCRdb table, and some are missing; sequencing was by immunoSEQ multiplex PCR. The sample shows some 180,000 clones, roughly 89% of them seen only once. Per the germline V gene, CDR1 is MNHEY and CDR2 is SMNVEV (reference sequence). The CDR3 is 16 amino acids. Trimming shortened V by 3 bases and J by 1 base, and 14 bases separated the two germline ends. On this clone: Its target is unknown.

Study conclusions and caveats: The donor group comprised mostly white British people and more females; the analysis possibly underestimated clonal diversity. Spike-specific TCR repertoires showed rising breadth and depth after two AZD1222 doses.

The sequence was collected from an adult in good health. The rearrangement links TRBV27 to TRBJ2-3; the D is unclear. The input for sequencing was peripheral blood, taken on day 0 of AZD1222 vaccination. The CDR3 bases are TGTGCCAGCAGTTTGTCCGTCGTGGCCGGCACAGATACGCAGTATTTT. It specifies CASSLSVVAGTDTQYF.